This TCR beta chain was identified in a study of cytomegalovirus exposure and HLA in healthy donors. Study-wide points: Rare TCR sequences dominated, though some public TCRs recurred in many donors.

The CDR3 runs to 19 residues. Trimming cost V 5 bases and J 6 bases; bases outside gene matches: 20. The germline V gene encodes CDR1 MDHEN and CDR2 SYDVKM. This table comes from immunoSEQ multiplex PCR, and its TCRdb copy is limited to in-frame clones, with some not included. Of 45,000 or so clones detected, roughly 93% appear once; the ten largest clones hold 2.1%. A few counts support this clone. Its antigen is unknown. This receptor was obtained from a woman aged 18-29 years in good health and CMV-seronegative. The specimen sequenced was PBMCs. This rearrangement joins TRBV28 to TRBJ2-5; TRBD2 matches at 11 bases. The CDR3 region is CASSRSSSSGGTPLKTQYF. The CDR3 bases are TGTGCCAGCAGTCGGAGCAGTTCTAGCGGGGGGACCCCCTTGAAGACCCAGTACTTC. Drawing the rest from reference TRBV28 and TRBJ2-5, the complete variable domain is DVKVTQSSRYLVKRTGEKVFLECVQDMDHENMFWYRQDPGLGLRLIYFSYDVKMKEKGDIPEGYSVSREKKERFSLILESASTNQTSMYLCASSRSSSSGGTPLKTQYFGPGTRLLVL.